This T cell receptor beta chain is from a study of cytomegalovirus exposure and HLA in healthy donors. Concerning this clone: Its antigen is as yet unknown.

60 Vbeta and 13 Jbeta primers were used in PCR. Sequenced by immunoSEQ multiplex PCR; TCRdb stores in-frame clones only, minus some. The table has about 150,000 clones, under 85% seen once. Findings of the study overall: The classifier, whose performance was assessed in both the original and validation cohorts, reportedly diagnosed cytomegalovirus status with high specificity and sensitivity. Among TCR sequences, most were rare, though some public TCRs appeared in many donors.

This receptor was obtained from a man between 18 and 35 years old in good health and CMV-seronegative. Sequences were obtained from PBMCs.

In DNA form, the CDR3 reads TGTGCCAGCAGTTTTAACGCGGACTTTGGAAACACCATATATTTT. Amino acid sequence: CASSFNADFGNTIYF. The chain joins TRBV28 to TRBJ1-3; no firm D call. The CDR3 is 15 amino acids. The V and J ends lost 3 bases and 3 bases respectively, with 12 bases between them. Germline assignment: CDR1 MDHEN and CDR2 SYDVKM.